This T cell receptor beta chain was sequenced in a study of blood T cells in healthy people across ages. Per sample, a minimum of 6 million PBMCs were isolated. The amount of total RNA extracted per sample was at least 6 micrograms. This clonotype appeared a few times. The target antigen is unknown. Broader study findings: Conclusively comparing naive with antigen-experienced cells was impossible with unsorted PBMCs. Both naive CD4+ cell counts and diversity were greater in long-lived donors than in aged donors.

Trimming stripped 7 bases from V and 1 base from J, with 19 bases between. Per the germline V gene, CDR1 is ENHRY and CDR2 is SYGVKD. This CDR3 has 17 residues. Alongside a J-beta primer mix, a sample-barcoded 5' primer served in a second PCR lasting about 6 to 11 cycles. TCRdb called the 5' RACE reads again in MiXCR, with one record for every CDR3 protein. The sample consists of approximately 1.5 million distinct CDR3 sequences, 40% to 45% of them appearing once. Material: blood. The receptor was isolated from a woman aged 18-29 years in good health. The V and J genes are TRBV10-3 and TRBJ2-2; D ambiguous. CDR3 residues: CAINDFFIGRNTGELFF. The CDR3 coding sequence is TGTGCCATCAACGACTTCTTCATAGGACGGAACACCGGGGAGCTGTTTTTT.